The 30 T cell receptor beta chains below were found in one sample sequenced in a study of Ad26.COV2.S vaccination and SARS-CoV-2 variants. Sequencing used immunoSEQ multiplex PCR; TCRdb keeps in-frame clones, though not all of them. The data contain roughly 500,000 clones, nearly 90% of them seen just once; the ten biggest clones take up 2% to 3%. Treatment denoted: over 15 received Ad26.COV2.S at low or high dose, single or two shots; 5 received placebo; per-sample allocation not given. At day 63 after the first vaccine or placebo injection, samples were drawn. Material: peripheral blood, obtained in a trial of Ad26.COV2.S vaccine versus placebo. All receptors derive from a person between 18 and 65 years old who received the Ad26.COV2.S COVID-19 vaccine or a placebo.

The chain is built from TRBV28 and TRBJ2-3, with 11 bases that match TRBD1. The germline gives CDR1 MDHEN, CDR2 SYDVKM. The junction had 11 bases not matched to a gene; V was cut back by 6 bases and J by 0 bases. This CDR3 has 18 amino acids. The CDR3 loop is CASSSRDRGYSSTDTQYF. The DNA of the CDR3 is TGTGCCAGCAGCTCCCGGGACAGGGGGTATTCTAGCACAGATACGCAGTATTTT.

The chain recombines TRBV9 with TRBJ2-1; D is unresolved. This CDR3 comprises 15 residues. Trimming removed 2 bases from V and 0 bases from J, with 9 bases in between. Germline V gene sequence: CDR1 SGDLS, CDR2 YYNGEE. DNA of the CDR3: TGTGCCAGCAGCGTCATTACCGCCTCCTACAATGAGCAGTTCTTC. Translation gives CASSVITASYNEQFF.

J is TRBJ1-2 and V is TRBV9, with unresolved D. The V gene lost 2 bases and the J gene lost 2 bases, with 10 bases spanning the gap. Germline CDR1 is SGDLS and CDR2 is YYNGEE. The CDR3 spans 14 residues. CDR3 bases: TGTGCCAGCAGCGTGACGGGGTTGAACTATGGCTACACCTTC. Amino acid sequence: CASSVTGLNYGYTF.

This clone was picked up one time. The sample carries other DNA sequences with the same CDR3. The chain is built from TRBV5-1 and TRBJ2-1; 14 bases align to TRBD2. Germline values: CDR1 SGHRS, CDR2 YFSETQ. V lost 3 bases, J lost 2 bases, and 4 bases stayed unmatched. The CDR3 runs to 17 residues. The CDR3 sequence: CASSWGLAGEPYNEQFF. The CDR3 DNA sequence: TGCGCCAGCAGCTGGGGACTAGCGGGGGAACCCTACAATGAGCAGTTCTTC. Supplemented by reference TRBV5-1 and TRBJ2-1, the full variable domain reads KAGVTQTPRYLIKTRGQQVTLSCSPISGHRSVSWYQQTPGQGLQFLFEYFSETQRNKGNFPGRFSGRQFSNSRSEMNVSTLELGDSALYLCASSWGLAGEPYNEQFFGPGTRLTVL.

This chain links TRBV29-1 with TRBJ1-1; no clear D gene. CDR1 SQVTM and CDR2 ANQGSEA come from the germline V gene. V shed 8 bases and J shed 3 bases, with 7 bases lying between them. The CDR3 totals 10 residues. CDR3 loop: CSTGHTEAFF. The CDR3 region has the DNA TGCAGCACCGGACACACTGAAGCTTTCTTT.

The J gene is TRBJ2-1, the V gene TRBV9; 9 bases map to TRBD1. The CDR3 has 16 residues. Per the germline V gene, CDR1 is SGDLS and CDR2 is YYNGEE. V shed 0 bases and J 1 base; nucleotides not matched to a gene: 2. In DNA, the CDR3 is TGTGCCAGCAGCGTAGTTGGACAGGGGTCCTACAATGAGCAGTTCTTC. Its protein is CASSVVGQGSYNEQFF.

The rearrangement joins TRBV2 to TRBJ2-2; D is unclear. The V end was cut by 3 bases, the J end by 5 bases, with 7 bases between. The V gene's germline CDR1 is SNHLY and CDR2 FYNNEI. The CDR3 is made up of 13 amino acids. This CDR3 reads CASSDRVTGELFF. CDR3 coding DNA: TGTGCCAGCAGTGATAGGGTTACCGGGGAGCTGTTTTTT. Using reference TRBV2 and TRBJ2-2 for the parts outside the CDR3, the full variable domain is EPEVTQTPSHQVTQMGQEVILRCVPISNHLYFYWYRQILGQKVEFLVSFYNNEISEKSEIFDDQFSVERPDGSNFTLKIRSTKLEDSAMYFCASSDRVTGELFFGEGSRLTVL.

The gene calls are TRBV5-4 and TRBJ1-1; possible D gene TRBD1, 5 bases. The CDR3 runs to 14 residues. Deletions cut 4 bases from V and 5 bases from J, with 15 bases between. Germline V gene sequence: CDR1 SGHNT, CDR2 YYREEE (reference sequence). The CDR3 sequence is CASSVGGLGTEAFF. CDR3 sequence (DNA): TGTGCCAGCAGCGTTGGGGGTCTGGGGACTGAAGCTTTCTTT.

The V and J genes are TRBV28 and TRBJ1-5; TRBD1 might be the D (5 bases). Trimming took off 4 bases at V and 4 bases at J, with 8 bases between the two ends. The CDR3 length is 13 residues. CDR1 and CDR2 (germline): MDHEN, SYDVKM. CDR3 protein: CASSSGTNQPQHF. As DNA, the CDR3 is TGTGCCAGCAGTTCCGGGACTAATCAGCCCCAGCATTTT.

This clone occurred a few times. V usage is TRBV4-3 and J usage is TRBJ2-2; D unresolved. Germline values: CDR1 LGHNA, CDR2 YSLEER. This CDR3 has 14 residues. The V end lost 4 bases, the J end lost 7 bases, and 13 bases lay between the germline ends. This CDR3 reads CASSRGIGGGELFF. CDR3 sequence (DNA): TGCGCCAGCAGCCGGGGTATCGGTGGCGGGGAGCTGTTTTTT.

This clone was counted a single time. The chain carries TRBV5-6 and TRBJ2-2; a possible D gene is TRBD1 (5 bases). With 0 bases removed from V and 9 bases from J, the gap between germline ends came to 9 bases. CDR1 is SGHDT, CDR2 YYEEEE, per germline. The CDR3 is 13 amino acids. Here the CDR3 DNA reads TGTGCCAGCAGCTTGGATCAGGGAAGGGAGCTGTTTTTT. This sequence encodes CASSLDQGRELFF.

The chain combines TRBV5-8 with TRBJ1-6; D is unresolved. The V gene lost 1 base and the J gene lost 7 bases, with 9 bases spanning the gap. CDR1 and CDR2 from the germline V gene are SGHTS and YDEGEE. The CDR3 loop spans 14 amino acids. The CDR3 loop is CASSLTQGNSPLHF. The CDR3 DNA reads as TGTGCCAGCAGCTTGACCCAAGGCAATTCACCCCTCCACTTT.

The table lists this clone with a few counts. The rearrangement links TRBV2 to TRBJ2-7; 11 bases agree with TRBD2. The germline CDR1 and CDR2 sequences are SNHLY and FYNNEI. The V segment lost 10 bases and the J segment 7 bases; nucleotides outside the gene matches: 12. The CDR3 totals 14 residues. The CDR3 reads CATTSSGRAREQYV. Here the CDR3 DNA reads TGTGCCACAACTAGTAGCGGGAGGGCGCGTGAGCAGTACGTC.

The gene calls are TRBV11-2 and TRBJ2-5; D call uncertain. CDR1 and CDR2 from the germline V gene are SGHAT and FQNNGV. V lost 5 bases and J lost 5, with 9 bases in between. The CDR3 is 12 amino acids. The chain's CDR3 is CASSILIETQYF. In DNA form, the CDR3 reads TGTGCCAGCAGCATCCTGATTGAGACCCAGTACTTC.

The V call is TRBV7-9, the J call TRBJ1-4, with 11 bases identical to TRBD1. CDR1 is SEHNR, CDR2 FQNEAQ, per germline (reference sequence). Trimming at V came to 5 bases and at J to 8 bases, leaving 10 bases not matched to a gene. The CDR3 loop spans 16 amino acids. DNA of the CDR3: TGTGCCAGCAGCCCCGGGACAGGGGGGAGAGAAGAAAAACTGTTTTTT. It codes for CASSPGTGGREEKLFF.

This sequence joins TRBV7-2 and TRBJ1-5, with 11 bases matching TRBD1. Germline-derived CDR1 and CDR2 are SGHTA and FQGNSA. CDR3 length: 15 residues. The V gene end was trimmed by 5 bases and the J gene end by 4 bases; junction bases not matched to a gene: 4. As DNA, the CDR3 is TGTGCCAGCAGCGCCGGACAGGGGGCAAATCAGCCCCAGCATTTT. Protein sequence: CASSAGQGANQPQHF.

This chain joins TRBV27 and TRBJ1-5, with D perhaps matching TRBD1 (5 bases). Per germline, CDR1 MNHEY and CDR2 SMNVEV (reference sequence). This CDR3 comprises 14 residues. Trimming pared 4 bases from V and 1 base from J, leaving 8 bases between. CDR3 sequence (DNA): TGTGCCAGCAGTTCCCGACAGAGCAATCAGCCCCAGCATTTT. This gives the protein CASSSRQSNQPQHF.

The chain combines TRBV9 with TRBJ2-3; no definite D call. The length of the CDR3 is 14 residues. Looked up from germline, CDR1 is SGDLS and CDR2 is YYNGEE. V was clipped by 4 bases and J by 4 bases, with 13 bases between them. The CDR3 DNA follows: TGTGCCAGCAGCCCTCACCGAGAGGCAGATACGCAGTATTTT. Its protein is CASSPHREADTQYF. Complete variable domain (other parts from reference TRBV9 and TRBJ2-3): DSGVTQTPKHLITATGQRVTLRCSPRSGDLSVYWYQQSLDQGLQFLIQYYNGEERAKGNILERFSAQQFPDLHSELNLSSLELGDSALYFCASSPHREADTQYFGPGTRLTVL.

The V call is TRBV7-2, the J call TRBJ2-5; the D is unclear. This CDR3 region has 14 residues. The V end was cut by 1 base, the J end by 1 base, with 7 bases between. The germline CDR1 and CDR2 sequences are SGHTA and FQGNSA. The CDR3 here is CASSLGAAQETQYF. In nucleotides, the CDR3 is TGTGCCAGCAGCTTAGGGGCAGCCCAAGAGACCCAGTACTTC.

The CDR3 nucleotides are TGTGCCAGCAGTTACTCAGGGGGGACTGAAGCTTTCTTT. Translating gives CASSYSGGTEAFF. The chain employs TRBV6-5 and TRBJ1-1; TRBD1 is a possible D gene (6 bases). Germline-derived CDR1 and CDR2 are MNHEY and SVGAGI. The CDR3 covers 13 residues. Trimming pared 0 bases from V and 5 bases from J, leaving 7 bases between.

J is TRBJ2-7 and V is TRBV12-3 or TRBV12-4; D gene unclear. V gave up 3 bases and J gave up 3 bases, with 9 bases separating them. The CDR3 has 13 amino acids. CDR3 in amino acids: CASSFGQFYEQYF. In nucleotides, the CDR3 is TGTGCCAGCAGTTTCGGCCAGTTCTACGAGCAGTACTTC.

The gene calls are TRBV15 and TRBJ2-1; D remains ambiguous. CDR1 is LNHNV and CDR2 is YYDKDF in the germline V gene (reference sequence). The ends were cut back, 5 bases at V and 5 bases at J, with 10 bases in the middle. The CDR3 totals 13 residues. The CDR3 DNA is TGTGCCACCAGCGCGAACTATAACAATGAGCAGTTCTTC. The encoded protein is CATSANYNNEQFF.

Worth noting for this clone: Additional DNA sequences in this sample encode the identical CDR3. The V call is TRBV9, the J call TRBJ2-1, with D tentatively TRBD1 (6 bases). Germline CDR1 SGDLS, CDR2 YYNGEE. CDR3 length: 15 residues. V was trimmed by 2 bases and J by 1 base, leaving 10 bases between them. Here the CDR3 DNA reads TGTGCCAGCAGCGTCAGGGGCGAATCCTACAATGAGCAGTTCTTC. Translated, it gives CASSVRGESYNEQFF.

The chain employs TRBV7-2 and TRBJ2-5; no reliable D call. Germline loops: CDR1 SGHTA, CDR2 FQGNSA. With 6 bases removed from V and 2 bases from J, the gap between germline ends came to 10 bases. The CDR3 covers 13 residues. CDR3 sequence reads: CASSWSPQETQYF. The CDR3, as DNA: TGTGCCAGCAGTTGGTCCCCACAAGAGACCCAGTACTTC.

The rearrangement uses TRBV7-2 and TRBJ2-5; no clear D. Looked up from germline, CDR1 is SGHTA and CDR2 is FQGNSA. Trimming stripped 5 bases from V and 5 bases from J, with 18 bases between. The CDR3 consists of 15 residues. The CDR3 coding sequence is TGTGCCAGCAGCAAGGGTTTTGCTTTGGAGGAGACCCAGTACTTC. Its protein is CASSKGFALEETQYF.

The chain has TRBV3-1 (or the pseudogene TRBV3-2) and TRBJ1-5, with 7 positions matching TRBD1. This CDR3 contains 13 residues. V lost 4 bases to trimming and J lost 6 bases; unmatched junction nucleotides: 3. Germline CDR1 and CDR2: LGHDT and YNNKEL (reference sequence). The CDR3 spells CASSLRQGQPQHF. CDR3 DNA sequence: TGTGCCAGCAGCCTGAGACAGGGTCAGCCCCAGCATTTT.

This chain connects TRBV5-6 to TRBJ1-2, with D perhaps TRBD1 (5 bases). V was shortened by 4 bases and J by 3 bases, with 13 bases between the two germline ends. The V gene's germline CDR1 is SGHDT and CDR2 YYEEEE. The CDR3 has 14 amino acids. CDR3 coding DNA: TGTGCCAGCAGCATTAGGGGCGCGCACTATGGCTACACCTTC. Translated: CASSIRGAHYGYTF.

This chain joins TRBV11-1 and TRBJ2-4; D gene uncertain. V was pared by 1 base and J by 7 bases, with 11 bases between. The CDR3 sequence is 14 residues long. Germline lookup yields CDR1 SGHAT and CDR2 FQDESV (reference sequence). The CDR3 sequence: CASSLEQWDNIQYF. The DNA for the CDR3 is TGTGCCAGCAGCTTAGAGCAATGGGATAACATTCAGTACTTC.

The chain links TRBV19 to TRBJ1-2, with D possibly TRBD1 on 5 matching bases. Germline loops: CDR1 LNHDA, CDR2 SQIVND (reference sequence). The V end lost 5 bases, the J end lost 0 bases, and 13 bases lay between the germline ends. The CDR3 totals 15 residues. The DNA of the CDR3 is TGTGCCAGTAGTGAGGGTAGGGGAACTAACTATGGCTACACCTTC. Encoded protein: CASSEGRGTNYGYTF.

V usage is TRBV6-5 and J usage is TRBJ1-4; D not certain. Germline V gene sequence: CDR1 MNHEY, CDR2 SVGAGI. CDR3 length: 14 amino acids. The germline V and J ends were trimmed by 4 bases and 0 bases, with 6 bases remaining between them. In DNA form, the CDR3 reads TGTGCCAGCAGTTCTGAACCAACTAATGAAAAACTGTTTTTT. This sequence encodes CASSSEPTNEKLFF.